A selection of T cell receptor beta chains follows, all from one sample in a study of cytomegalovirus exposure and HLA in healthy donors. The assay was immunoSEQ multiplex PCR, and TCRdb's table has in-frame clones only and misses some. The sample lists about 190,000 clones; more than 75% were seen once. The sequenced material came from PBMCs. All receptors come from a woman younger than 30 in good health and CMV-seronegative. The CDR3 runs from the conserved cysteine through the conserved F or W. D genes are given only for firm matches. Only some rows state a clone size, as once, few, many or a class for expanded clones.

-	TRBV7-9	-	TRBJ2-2	CASSLLQDTGELFF	TGTGCCAGCAGCTTACTTCAGGACACCGGGGAGCTGTTTTTT
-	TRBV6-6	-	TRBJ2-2	CASSPPRRDGELFF	TGTGCCAGCAGCCCCCCTAGGCGGGACGGGGAGCTGTTTTTT
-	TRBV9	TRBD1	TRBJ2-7	CASSPGQGGDEQYF	TGTGCCAGCAGTCCCGGACAGGGCGGGGACGAGCAGTACTTC
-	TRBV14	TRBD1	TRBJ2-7	CASSSPQTGFYEQYF	TGTGCCAGCAGTTCTCCTCAGACAGGGTTCTACGAGCAGTACTTC
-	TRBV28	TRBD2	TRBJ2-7	CASSSAGIRAGEVAYEQYF	TGTGCCAGCAGCTCCGCCGGTATCCGAGCGGGAGAAGTGGCCTACGAGCAGTACTTC
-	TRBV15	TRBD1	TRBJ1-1	CATSRGGTGRNTEAFF	TGTGCCACCAGCAGGGGCGGGACAGGTAGGAACACTGAAGCTTTCTTT
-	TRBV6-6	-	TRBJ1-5	CASNTGHMVQPQHF	TGTGCCAGCAATACCGGACACATGGTTCAGCCCCAGCATTTT
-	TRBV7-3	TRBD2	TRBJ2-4	CASSAGLATIQYF	TGTGCCAGCAGCGCCGGACTAGCGACCATTCAGTACTTC
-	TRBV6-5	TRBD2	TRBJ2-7	CASSSTSGSSYEQYF	TGTGCCAGCAGTTCAACTAGCGGTAGCTCCTACGAGCAGTACTTC
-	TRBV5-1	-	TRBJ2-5	CASSLGPSEEETQYF	TGCGCCAGCAGCTTGGGCCCTAGCGAGGAAGAGACCCAGTACTTC
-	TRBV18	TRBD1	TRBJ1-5	CASSRSGTGGAGAKPQHF	TGTGCCAGCTCTCGATCCGGGACAGGGGGCGCCGGGGCTAAGCCCCAGCATTTT
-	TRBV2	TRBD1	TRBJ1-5	CASRTGGNQPQHF	TGTGCCAGCAGGACAGGGGGCAATCAGCCCCAGCATTTT
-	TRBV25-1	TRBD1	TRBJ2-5	CATGQGQETQYF	TGTGCCACGGGACAGGGACAAGAGACCCAGTACTTC
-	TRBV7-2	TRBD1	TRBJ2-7	CASSPWTGESYEQYF	TGTGCCAGCAGCCCCTGGACAGGAGAATCCTACGAGCAGTACTTC
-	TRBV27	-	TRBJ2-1	CASSLIGGGNEQFF	TGTGCCAGCAGTTTAATCGGGGGTGGCAATGAGCAGTTCTTC
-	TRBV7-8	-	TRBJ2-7	CASSAGHSYEQYF	TGTGCCAGCAGCGCCGGTCACTCCTACGAGCAGTACTTC
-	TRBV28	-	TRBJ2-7	CASNSGGTYEQYF	TGTGCCAGCAACTCAGGGGGGACCTACGAGCAGTACTTC
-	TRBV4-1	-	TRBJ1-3	CASSQGTGYTIYF	TGCGCCAGCAGCCAAGGTACAGGATACACCATATATTTT
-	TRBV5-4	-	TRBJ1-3	CASSLIQRAEDTIYF	TGTGCCAGCAGCTTGATACAGAGGGCGGAGGACACCATATATTTT
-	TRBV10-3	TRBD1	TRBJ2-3	CAIRDRVSTDTQYF	TGTGCCATCAGGGACAGGGTAAGCACAGATACGCAGTATTTT
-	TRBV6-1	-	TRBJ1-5	CASSELRGSNQPQHF	TGTGCCAGCAGTGAACTCAGGGGAAGCAATCAGCCCCAGCATTTT
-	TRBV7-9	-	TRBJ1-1	CSSANVSPLQGEAFF	TGTTCCAGCGCAAATGTTTCTCCCTTGCAGGGTGAAGCTTTCTTT
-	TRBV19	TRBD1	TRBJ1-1	CASSILPGQGETEAFF	TGTGCCAGTAGTATCCTTCCGGGACAGGGTGAAACTGAAGCTTTCTTT
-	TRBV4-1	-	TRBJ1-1	CASSQEEGLSEAFF	TGCGCCAGCAGCCAAGAAGAGGGCCTGAGCGAAGCTTTCTTT
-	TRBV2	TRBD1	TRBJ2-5	CASKDRGPMYQETQYF	TGTGCCAGCAAAGACAGGGGGCCAATGTACCAAGAGACCCAGTACTTC
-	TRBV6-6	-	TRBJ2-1	CASSYSMYGSGFF	TGTGCCAGCAGTTACTCGATGTATGGGTCAGGGTTCTTC
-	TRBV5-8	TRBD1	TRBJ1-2	CASSFPGQGLYGYTF	TGTGCCAGCAGCTTTCCGGGACAGGGGCTCTATGGCTACACCTTC
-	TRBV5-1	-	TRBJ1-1	CASSLDGAGERGTEAFF	TGCGCCAGCAGCTTGGACGGGGCAGGGGAGAGAGGCACTGAAGCTTTCTTT
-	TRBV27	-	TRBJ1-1	CASTFTGRGNTEAFF	TGTGCCAGCACCTTCACAGGGCGAGGAAACACTGAAGCTTTCTTT
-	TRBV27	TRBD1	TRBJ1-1	CASISGTGGAEAFF	TGTGCCAGCATCTCCGGGACAGGGGGCGCGGAAGCTTTCTTT
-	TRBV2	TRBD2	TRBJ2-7	CASSEITSGEFGYEQYF	TGTGCCAGCAGTGAGATTACTAGCGGGGAGTTTGGCTACGAGCAGTACTTC
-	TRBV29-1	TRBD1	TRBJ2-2	CSVGGWDRGPTGELFF	TGCAGCGTTGGGGGCTGGGACAGGGGACCCACCGGGGAGCTGTTTTTT
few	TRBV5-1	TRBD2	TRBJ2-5	CASSLAPSGLETQYF	TGCGCCAGCAGCTTGGCTCCTAGCGGTCTTGAGACCCAGTACTTC
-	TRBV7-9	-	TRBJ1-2	CASSLGTIYGYTF	TGTGCCAGCAGCTTAGGGACAATCTATGGCTACACCTTC
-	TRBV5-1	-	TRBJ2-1	CASSPRGSGLDNEQFF	TGCGCCAGCAGCCCCCGGGGGAGCGGGTTGGACAATGAGCAGTTCTTC
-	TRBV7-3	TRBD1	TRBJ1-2	CASSSLGTGLDGYTF	TGTGCCAGCAGCTCTCTCGGGACAGGGCTTGATGGCTACACCTTC
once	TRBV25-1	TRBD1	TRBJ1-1	CASSAQGATEAFF	TGTGCCAGCAGTGCCCAGGGGGCCACTGAAGCTTTCTTT
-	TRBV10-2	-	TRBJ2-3	CASSEGQLSTDTQYF	TGCGCCAGCAGTGAAGGACAGCTCAGCACAGATACGCAGTATTTT
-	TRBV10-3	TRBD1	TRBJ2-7	CAISETRDRAHEQYF	TGTGCCATCAGTGAGACCCGGGACAGGGCTCACGAGCAGTACTTC
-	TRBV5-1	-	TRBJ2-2	CASSITDRDVGELFF	TGCGCCAGCAGTATCACAGACCGGGATGTCGGGGAGCTGTTTTTT
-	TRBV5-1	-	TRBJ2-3	CASSFRGALRLNSTDTQYF	TGCGCCAGCAGCTTTCGGGGGGCTCTTCGATTGAATAGCACAGATACGCAGTATTTT
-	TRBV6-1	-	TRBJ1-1	CASSEGGYTGYTEAFF	TGTGCCAGCAGTGAAGGCGGATACACAGGCTACACTGAAGCTTTCTTT
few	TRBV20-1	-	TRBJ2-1	CSATVNEQFF	TGCAGTGCTACCGTCAATGAGCAGTTCTTC
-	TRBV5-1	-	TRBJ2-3	CASSLAGKSTDTQYF	TGCGCCAGCAGCTTGGCCGGTAAAAGCACAGATACGCAGTATTTT
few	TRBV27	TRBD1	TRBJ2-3	CASRLRDRITDTQYF	TGTGCCAGCAGACTCCGGGACAGGATCACAGATACGCAGTATTTT
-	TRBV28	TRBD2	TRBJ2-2	CASSLGLAGEGVAGELFF	TGTGCCAGCAGTCTCGGACTAGCGGGAGAAGGTGTCGCCGGGGAGCTGTTTTTT
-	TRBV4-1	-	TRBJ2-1	CASSQGLRGSSYNEQFF	TGCGCCAGCAGCCAAGGCCTCCGCGGGTCCTCCTACAATGAGCAGTTCTTC
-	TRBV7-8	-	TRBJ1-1	CASSSSLLSFSVHTEAFF	TGTGCCAGCAGCTCCTCCCTTTTGAGTTTTTCCGTGCACACTGAAGCTTTCTTT